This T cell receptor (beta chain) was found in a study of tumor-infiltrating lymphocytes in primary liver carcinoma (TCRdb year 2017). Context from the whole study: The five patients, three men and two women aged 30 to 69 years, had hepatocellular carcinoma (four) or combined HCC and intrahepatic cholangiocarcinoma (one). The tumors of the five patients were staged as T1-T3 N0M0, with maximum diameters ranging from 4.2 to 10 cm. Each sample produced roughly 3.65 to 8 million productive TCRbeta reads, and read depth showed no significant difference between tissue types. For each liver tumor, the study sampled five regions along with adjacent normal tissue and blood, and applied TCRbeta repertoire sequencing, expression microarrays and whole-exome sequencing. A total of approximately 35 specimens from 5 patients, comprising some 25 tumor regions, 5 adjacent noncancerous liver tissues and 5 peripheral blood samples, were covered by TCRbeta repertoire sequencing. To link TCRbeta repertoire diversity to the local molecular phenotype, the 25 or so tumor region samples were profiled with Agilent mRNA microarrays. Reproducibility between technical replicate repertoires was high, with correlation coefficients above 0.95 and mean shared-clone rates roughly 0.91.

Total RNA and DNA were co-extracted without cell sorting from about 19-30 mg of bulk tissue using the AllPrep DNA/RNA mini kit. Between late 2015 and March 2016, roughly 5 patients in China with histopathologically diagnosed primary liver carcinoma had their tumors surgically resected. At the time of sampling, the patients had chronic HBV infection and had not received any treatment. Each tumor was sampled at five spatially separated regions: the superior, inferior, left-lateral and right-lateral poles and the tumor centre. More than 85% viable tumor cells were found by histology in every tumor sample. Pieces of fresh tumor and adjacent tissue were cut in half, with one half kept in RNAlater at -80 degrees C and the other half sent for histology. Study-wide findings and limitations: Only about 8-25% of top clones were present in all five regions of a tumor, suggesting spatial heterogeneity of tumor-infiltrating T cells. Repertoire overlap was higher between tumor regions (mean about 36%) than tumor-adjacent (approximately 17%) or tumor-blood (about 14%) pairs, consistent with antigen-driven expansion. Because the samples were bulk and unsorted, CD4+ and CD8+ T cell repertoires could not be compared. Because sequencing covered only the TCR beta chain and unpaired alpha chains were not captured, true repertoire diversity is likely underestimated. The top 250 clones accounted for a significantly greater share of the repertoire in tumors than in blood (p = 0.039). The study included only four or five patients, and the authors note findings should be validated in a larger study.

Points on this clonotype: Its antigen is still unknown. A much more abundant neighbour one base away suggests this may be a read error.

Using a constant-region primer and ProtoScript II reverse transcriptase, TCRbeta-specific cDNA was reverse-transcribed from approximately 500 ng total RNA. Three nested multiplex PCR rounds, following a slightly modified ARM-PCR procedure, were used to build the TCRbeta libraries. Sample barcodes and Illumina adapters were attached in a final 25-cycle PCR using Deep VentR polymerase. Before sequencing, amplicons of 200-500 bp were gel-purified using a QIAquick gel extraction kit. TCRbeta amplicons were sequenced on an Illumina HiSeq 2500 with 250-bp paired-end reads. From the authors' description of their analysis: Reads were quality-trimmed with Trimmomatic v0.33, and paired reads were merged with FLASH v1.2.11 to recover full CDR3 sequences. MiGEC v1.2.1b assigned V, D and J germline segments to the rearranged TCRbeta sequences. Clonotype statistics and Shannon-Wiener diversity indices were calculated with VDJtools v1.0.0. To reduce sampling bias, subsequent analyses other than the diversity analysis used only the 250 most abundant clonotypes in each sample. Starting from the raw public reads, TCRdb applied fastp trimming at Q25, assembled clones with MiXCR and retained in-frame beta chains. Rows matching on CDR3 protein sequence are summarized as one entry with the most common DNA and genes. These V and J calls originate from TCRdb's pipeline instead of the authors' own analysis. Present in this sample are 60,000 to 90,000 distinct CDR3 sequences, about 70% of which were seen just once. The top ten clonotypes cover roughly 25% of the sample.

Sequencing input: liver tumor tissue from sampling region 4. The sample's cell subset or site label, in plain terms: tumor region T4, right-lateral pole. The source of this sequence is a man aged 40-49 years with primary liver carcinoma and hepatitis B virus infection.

The DNA sequence is TGTGCCAGCAGTGTTGCAGGCTACTCTGGAAACACCATATATTTT. Its protein reads: CASSVAGYSGNTIYF. The rearrangement joined TRBV6-1 to TRBJ1-3, with the D gene uncertain. Trimming removed 4 bases from V and 0 bases from J, leaving 10 bases between the germline ends. From the cysteine through the phenylalanine, the CDR3 covers 15 amino acids. The DNA shown is the 45-base CDR3, in frame from base 1. CDR1 MNHNS and CDR2 SASEGT are derived from the germline V gene.